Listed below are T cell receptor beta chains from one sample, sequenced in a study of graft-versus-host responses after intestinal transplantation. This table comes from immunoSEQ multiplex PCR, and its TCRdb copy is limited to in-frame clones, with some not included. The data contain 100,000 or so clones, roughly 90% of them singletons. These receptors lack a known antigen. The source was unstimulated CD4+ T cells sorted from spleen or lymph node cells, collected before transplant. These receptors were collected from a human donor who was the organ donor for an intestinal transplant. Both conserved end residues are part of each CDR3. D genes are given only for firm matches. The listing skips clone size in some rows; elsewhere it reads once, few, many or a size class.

cdr3_nt: TGCGCCAGCGGAGGACTAGCGGGGACCACAGATACGCAGTATTTT; cdr3_aa: CASGGLAGTTDTQYF; j_call: TRBJ2-3; clone_size: once; d_call: TRBD2; v_call: TRBV10-2
cdr3_nt: TGCGCCAGCAGTGAGTCAAGACGACTGGTCTCCTACGAGCAGTACTTC; cdr3_aa: CASSESRRLVSYEQYF; j_call: TRBJ2-7; clone_size: -; d_call: -; v_call: TRBV10-2
cdr3_nt: TGTGCCAGCTCACCACCGACACCAACCTACGAGCAGTACTTC; cdr3_aa: CASSPPTPTYEQYF; j_call: TRBJ2-7; clone_size: -; d_call: -; v_call: TRBV18
cdr3_nt: TGTGCCAGTAGTATTCAGCGGGGGGCGGTCACAGATACGCAGTATTTT; cdr3_aa: CASSIQRGAVTDTQYF; j_call: TRBJ2-3; clone_size: -; d_call: TRBD2; v_call: TRBV19
cdr3_nt: TGTGCCAGCAGACATATTGGGGACAGGGTGCGAGGCTACACCTTC; cdr3_aa: CASRHIGDRVRGYTF; j_call: TRBJ1-2; clone_size: -; d_call: TRBD1; v_call: TRBV11-2
cdr3_nt: TGTGCCATCAGGAGGAGCGGGGGGGCGAACACCGGGGAGCTGTTTTTT; cdr3_aa: CAIRRSGGANTGELFF; j_call: TRBJ2-2; clone_size: -; d_call: TRBD2; v_call: TRBV10-3
cdr3_nt: TGTGCCATCAGTGAGGACAGGGCGAACGAGCAGTACTTC; cdr3_aa: CAISEDRANEQYF; j_call: TRBJ2-7; clone_size: -; d_call: TRBD1; v_call: TRBV10-3
cdr3_nt: TGTGCCAGTAGCCTCGGCGGTGTAAGCTCCTACGAGCAGTACTTC; cdr3_aa: CASSLGGVSSYEQYF; j_call: TRBJ2-7; clone_size: -; d_call: -; v_call: TRBV19
cdr3_nt: TGCGCCAGCAGCTTGGGTCCAAACTCTGGAAACACCATATATTTT; cdr3_aa: CASSLGPNSGNTIYF; j_call: TRBJ1-3; clone_size: -; d_call: -; v_call: TRBV5-1
cdr3_nt: TGTGCCAGCCGGACGGTGAACACTGAAGCTTTCTTT; cdr3_aa: CASRTVNTEAFF; j_call: TRBJ1-1; clone_size: -; d_call: -; v_call: TRBV27